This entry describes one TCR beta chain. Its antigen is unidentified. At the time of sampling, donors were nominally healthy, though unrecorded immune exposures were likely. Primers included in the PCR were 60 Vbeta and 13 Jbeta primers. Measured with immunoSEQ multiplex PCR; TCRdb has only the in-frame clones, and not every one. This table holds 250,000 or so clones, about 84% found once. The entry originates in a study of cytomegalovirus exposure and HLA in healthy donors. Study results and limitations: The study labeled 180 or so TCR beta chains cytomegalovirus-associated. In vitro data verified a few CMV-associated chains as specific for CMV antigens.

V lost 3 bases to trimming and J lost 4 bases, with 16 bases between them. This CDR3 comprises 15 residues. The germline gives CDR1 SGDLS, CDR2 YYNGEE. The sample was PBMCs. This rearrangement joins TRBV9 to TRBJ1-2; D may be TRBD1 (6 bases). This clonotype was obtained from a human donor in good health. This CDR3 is CASSAINGQSYGYTF. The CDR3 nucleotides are TGTGCCAGCAGCGCGATCAATGGACAGAGCTATGGCTACACCTTC.